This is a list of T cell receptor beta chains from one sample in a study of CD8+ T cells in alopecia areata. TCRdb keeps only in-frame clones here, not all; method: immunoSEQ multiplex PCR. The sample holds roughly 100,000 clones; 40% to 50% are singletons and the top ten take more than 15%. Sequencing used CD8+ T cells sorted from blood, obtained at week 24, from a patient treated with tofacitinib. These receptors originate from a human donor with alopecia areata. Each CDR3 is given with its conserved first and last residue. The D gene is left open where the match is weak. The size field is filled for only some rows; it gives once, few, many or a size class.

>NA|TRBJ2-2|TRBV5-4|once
CASSLGPLTGELFF
TGTGCCAGCAGCTTGGGACCATTAACCGGGGAGCTGTTTTTT
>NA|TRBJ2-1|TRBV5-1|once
CASSLRDNEQFF
TGCGCCAGCAGCTTGCGAGACAATGAGCAGTTCTTC
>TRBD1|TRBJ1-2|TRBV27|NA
CASSAGGNGYTF
TGTGCCAGCAGCGCAGGGGGCAACGGCTACACCTTC
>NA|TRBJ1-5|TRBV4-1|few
CASSQWVVNQPQHF
TGCGCCAGCAGCCAATGGGTGGTCAATCAGCCCCAGCATTTT
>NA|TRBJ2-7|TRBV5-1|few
CASSRTAAYEQYF
TGCGCCAGCAGCCGGACAGCTGCCTACGAGCAGTACTTC
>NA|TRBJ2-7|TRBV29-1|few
CSVMSKLGYEQYF
TGCAGCGTGATGTCGAAACTGGGGTACGAGCAGTACTTC
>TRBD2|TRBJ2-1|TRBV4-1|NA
CASSQGALAGGSYNEQFF
TGCGCCAGCAGCCAGGGGGCCTTAGCGGGAGGGTCCTACAATGAGCAGTTCTTC
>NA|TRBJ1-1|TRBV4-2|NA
CASSQEWGTEAFF
TGTGCCAGCAGCCAAGAATGGGGGACTGAAGCTTTCTTT
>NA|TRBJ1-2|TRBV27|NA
CASSLRVGYGYTF
TGTGCCAGCAGCCTCAGGGTGGGTTATGGCTACACCTTC
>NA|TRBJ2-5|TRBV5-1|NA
CASSPLRGGETQYF
TGCGCCAGCAGCCCTTTGCGGGGCGGAGAGACCCAGTACTTC
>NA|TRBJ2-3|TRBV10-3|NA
CAINGAGRGDTQYF
TGTGCCATCAACGGGGCGGGCCGGGGAGATACGCAGTATTTT
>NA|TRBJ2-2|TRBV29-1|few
CSVAPPTTGELFF
TGCAGCGTTGCCCCACCTACCACCGGGGAGCTGTTTTTT
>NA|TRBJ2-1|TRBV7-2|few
CASSPGRLAEQFF
TGTGCCAGCAGTCCTGGGCGGTTGGCTGAGCAGTTCTTC
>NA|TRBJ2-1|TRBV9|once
CASSPAGSSSYNEQFF
TGTGCCAGCAGCCCTGCCGGAAGCAGCTCCTACAATGAGCAGTTCTTC
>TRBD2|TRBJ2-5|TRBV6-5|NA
CASIGGRARGTQYF
TGTGCCAGCATCGGCGGGAGGGCCCGCGGGACCCAGTACTTC
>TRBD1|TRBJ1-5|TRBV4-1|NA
CASSHHTGTGAGQPQHF
TGCGCCAGCAGCCACCATACCGGGACAGGGGCTGGTCAGCCCCAGCATTTT
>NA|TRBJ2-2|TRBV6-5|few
CASTDWGNTGELFF
TGTGCCAGCACCGACTGGGGGAACACCGGGGAGCTGTTTTTT
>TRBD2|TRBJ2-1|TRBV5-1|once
CASSGGTRGPEQFF
TGCGCCAGCAGCGGCGGGACTAGGGGCCCCGAGCAGTTCTTC
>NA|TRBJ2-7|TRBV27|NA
CASSPGTLLYF
TGTGCCAGCAGCCCAGGGACCCTCCTCTACTTC
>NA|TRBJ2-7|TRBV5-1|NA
CASSIGGSSYEQYF
TGCGCCAGCAGTATCGGTGGGTCTTCCTACGAGCAGTACTTC
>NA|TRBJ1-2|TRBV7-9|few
CASSLDTDGYTF
TGTGCCAGCAGCCTCGACACGGATGGCTACACCTTC
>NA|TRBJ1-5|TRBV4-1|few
CASSQEGQYSNQPQHF
TGCGCCAGCAGCCAAGAGGGGCAGTATAGCAATCAGCCCCAGCATTTT
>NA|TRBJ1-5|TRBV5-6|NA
CASSRRGQPQHF
TGTGCCAGCAGCCGGCGAGGACAGCCCCAGCATTTT
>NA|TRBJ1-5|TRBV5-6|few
CASSGGPVNQPQHF
TGTGCCAGCAGCGGCGGGCCAGTAAATCAGCCCCAGCATTTT
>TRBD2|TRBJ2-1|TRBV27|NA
CASSRGTSGYNEQFF
TGTGCCAGCAGTAGGGGGACTAGCGGATACAATGAGCAGTTCTTC
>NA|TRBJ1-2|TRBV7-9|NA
CASSESLTDRTNYGYTF
TGTGCCAGCAGCGAGAGCCTGACCGACAGGACTAACTATGGCTACACCTTC
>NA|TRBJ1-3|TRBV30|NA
CAWRAWTGNTIYF
TGTGCCTGGAGGGCCTGGACTGGAAACACCATATATTTT
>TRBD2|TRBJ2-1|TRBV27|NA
CASSLGLAGGSLVEQFF
TGTGCCAGCAGTTTGGGACTAGCGGGAGGGAGTTTAGTTGAGCAGTTCTTC
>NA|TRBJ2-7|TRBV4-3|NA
CASSQEGWDEQYF
TGCGCCAGCAGCCAAGAGGGGTGGGACGAGCAGTACTTC
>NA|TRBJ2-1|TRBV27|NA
CASTGIGWGDEQFF
TGTGCCAGCACGGGGATCGGCTGGGGGGATGAGCAGTTCTTC
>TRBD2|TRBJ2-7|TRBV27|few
CASSSGLAGNEQYF
TGTGCCAGCAGTTCGGGACTAGCGGGAAACGAGCAGTACTTC
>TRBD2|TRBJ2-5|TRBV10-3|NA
CAISVRLGGREQETQYF
TGTGCCATCAGTGTCCGTCTCGGAGGGAGGGAACAAGAGACCCAGTACTTC
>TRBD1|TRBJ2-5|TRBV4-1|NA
CASSHHPLGQDQETQYF
TGCGCCAGCAGCCACCATCCCCTAGGACAGGACCAAGAGACCCAGTACTTC
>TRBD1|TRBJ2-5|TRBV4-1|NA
CASSQVHRGLRETQYF
TGCGCCAGCAGCCAAGTCCACAGGGGGCTGCGGGAGACCCAGTACTTC
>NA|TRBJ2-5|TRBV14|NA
CASSRSWMVGETQYF
TGTGCCAGCAGCCGTTCTTGGATGGTAGGAGAGACCCAGTACTTC
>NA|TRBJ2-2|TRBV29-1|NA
CSVGLQGTFTGELFF
TGCAGCGTTGGGTTACAGGGAACGTTCACCGGGGAGCTGTTTTTT
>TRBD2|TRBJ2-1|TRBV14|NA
CASSHSGRIYNEQFF
TGTGCCAGCAGCCATAGCGGGAGGATTTACAATGAGCAGTTCTTC
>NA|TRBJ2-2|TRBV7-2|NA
CASSRRPGELFF
TGTGCCAGCAGCCGGAGGCCGGGGGAGCTGTTTTTT
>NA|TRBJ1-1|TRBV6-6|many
CASVSTEAFF
TGTGCCAGCGTTTCCACTGAAGCTTTCTTT
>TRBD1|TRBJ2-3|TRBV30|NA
CAWSSGQGKKDTQYF
TGTGCCTGGAGCTCAGGACAGGGGAAAAAAGATACGCAGTATTTT
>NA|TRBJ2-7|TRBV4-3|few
CASSQEGGPSYEQYF
TGCGCCAGCAGCCAAGAGGGGGGCCCCTCCTACGAGCAGTACTTC
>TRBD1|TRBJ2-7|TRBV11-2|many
CASSLAQGAMVEQYF
TGTGCCAGCAGCTTAGCGCAGGGGGCGATGGTCGAGCAGTACTTC
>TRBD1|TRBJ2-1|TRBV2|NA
CASRAGTGGGNEQFF
TGTGCCAGCAGAGCCGGGACAGGGGGAGGCAATGAGCAGTTCTTC
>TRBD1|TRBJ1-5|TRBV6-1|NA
CASSQTGFHQPQHF
TGTGCCAGCAGCCAGACAGGGTTCCATCAGCCCCAGCATTTT
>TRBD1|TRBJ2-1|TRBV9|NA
CASSGRTGDNYNEQFF
TGTGCCAGCAGCGGAAGGACAGGGGACAACTACAATGAGCAGTTCTTC
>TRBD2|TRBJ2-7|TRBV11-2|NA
CASSPPSGGDTYEQYF
TGTGCCAGCAGCCCGCCCAGCGGGGGCGATACCTACGAGCAGTACTTC
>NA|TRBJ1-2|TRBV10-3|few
CAISVGGANYGYTF
TGTGCCATCAGTGTCGGAGGGGCCAACTATGGCTACACCTTC
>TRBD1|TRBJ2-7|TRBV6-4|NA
CASSFPGQGVYEQYF
TGTGCCAGCAGTTTTCCGGGACAGGGGGTCTACGAGCAGTACTTC
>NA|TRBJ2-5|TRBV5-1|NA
CASSLAISETQYF
TGCGCCAGCAGCTTGGCCATTTCGGAGACCCAGTACTTC
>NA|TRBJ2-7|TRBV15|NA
CATSSVGAEQYF
TGTGCCACCAGCAGCGTCGGGGCTGAGCAGTACTTC
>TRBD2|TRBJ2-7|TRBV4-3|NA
CASSPGLAGGPGEQYF
TGCGCCAGCAGCCCCGGACTAGCGGGAGGTCCGGGTGAGCAGTACTTC
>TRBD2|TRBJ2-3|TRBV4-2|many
CASSQVTPGTSGPDTQYF
TGTGCCAGCAGCCAAGTTACCCCCGGGACTAGCGGACCTGATACGCAGTATTTT
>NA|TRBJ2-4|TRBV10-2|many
CASSDGGGMAKNIQYF
TGCGCCAGCAGTGATGGTGGCGGGATGGCCAAAAACATTCAGTACTTC
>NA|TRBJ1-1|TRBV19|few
CASSSRGNTEAFF
TGTGCCAGTAGTTCGCGCGGGAACACTGAAGCTTTCTTT
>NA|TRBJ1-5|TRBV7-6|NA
CASSLVAGAQPQHF
TGTGCCAGCAGCTTAGTGGCAGGGGCTCAGCCCCAGCATTTT
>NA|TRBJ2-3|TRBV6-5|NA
CASSSVRTASTDTQYF
TGTGCCAGCAGTTCCGTCCGGACTGCTAGCACAGATACGCAGTATTTT
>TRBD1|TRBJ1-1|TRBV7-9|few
CASSAGTGANTEAFF
TGTGCCAGCAGCGCCGGGACAGGGGCGAACACTGAAGCTTTCTTT
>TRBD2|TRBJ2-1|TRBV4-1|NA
CASSQDVAGTGYNEQFF
TGCGCCAGCAGCCAAGATGTAGCGGGAACGGGGTACAATGAGCAGTTCTTC
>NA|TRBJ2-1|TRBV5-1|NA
CASSLRLPNEQFF
TGCGCCAGCAGCTTGCGACTACCCAATGAGCAGTTCTTC